The sample holds a few counts of the clone carrying this T cell receptor beta chain. As yet, its antigen is unknown. The sample originates from a study of early T cells in non-severe SARS-CoV-2 infection. Regarding the study as a whole: Private and CD4 specificities were missed by VDJdb matching, which favored anti-spike CD8 responses.

CDR1 MDHEN and CDR2 SYDVKM come from the germline V gene. CDR3 length: 14 residues. J gave up 7 bases and V 6 bases, and 8 bases lay outside the gene matches. Using its own MiXCR run on the 5' RACE reads, TCRdb lists one record per CDR3 protein. The table has about 60,000 distinct CDR3 sequences, approximately 8.3% seen once; the top ten hold 3% to 3.5%. What was sequenced was whole blood. The chain carries TRBV28 and TRBJ1-5, with 8 bases aligning to TRBD1. This receptor was identified in an adult who was a healthcare worker with PCR-confirmed SARS-CoV-2 infection or an uninfected control (not recorded which). CDR3 coding DNA: TGTGCCAGCAGAGACAGGGGAGATTGGCAGCCCCAGCATTTT. Protein: CASRDRGDWQPQHF.